This T cell receptor (beta chain) was profiled in a study of T cell responses to AZD1222 COVID-19 vaccine. Study-level information: Pooling was applied to second doses at about 4 or about 12 weeks.

The CDR3 is 15 residues long. V lost 3 bases, J lost 3 bases, and 4 bases stayed unmatched. CDR1 is LNHDA, CDR2 SQIVND, per germline (reference sequence). General study results and limits: Repertoire sampling was restricted to post-peak T cell response timepoints.

Using immunoSEQ multiplex PCR, the repertoire was profiled, and TCRdb retains in-frame clones only, with some absent. The sample consists of approximately 160,000 clones, roughly nine tenths of them appearing once. A remark on this clone: Its antigen is currently unknown.

The TCR was taken from an adult in good health. The chain carries TRBV19 and TRBJ1-5; 8 nucleotides agree with TRBD1. The sequenced sample was peripheral blood, obtained on day 0 of AZD1222 vaccination. CDR3 protein: CASSIDRGDNQPQHF. The CDR3 DNA reads TGTGCCAGTAGTATTGACAGGGGCGACAATCAGCCCCAGCATTTT. Filled out from reference TRBV19 and TRBJ1-5, the complete variable domain reads DGGITQSPKYLFRKEGQNVTLSCEQNLNHDAMYWYRQDPGQGLRLIYYSQIVNDFQKGDIAEGYSVSREKKESFPLTVTSAQKNPTAFYLCASSIDRGDNQPQHFGDGTRLSIL.